This TCR beta chain came from a study of shared clonotypes between healthy human individuals. Study results and limitations: Shared clonotypes across all four donors exceeded non-shared ones in generation probability.

Methods used by the authors: ImmunoSEQ only sent back junction sequences with no quality scores, so filtering was done differently. TCRdb's table, derived via immunoSEQ multiplex PCR, lists solely in-frame clones and lacks some. That table supplies the V and J calls and clone size; D and trimming were determined from the DNA. The sample has roughly 1,800,000 clones; over 85% are singletons. The naive CD8 population came from CD45RO-negative cells selected for CCR7, without terminally differentiated effector memory CD45RA+ cells. This clone appeared a few times. The antigen remains unidentified. V lost 8 bases, J lost 1 base, and 6 bases lay in between. This CDR3 has 12 residues. CDR1 MNHEY and CDR2 SMNVEV come from the germline V gene (reference sequence).

The chain joins TRBV27 to TRBJ1-5, with no clear D. The sequence came from a young man in good health. The sequenced sample consisted of naive CD8+ T cells sorted from blood. The CDR3 spells CASGWSNQPQHF. In DNA, the CDR3 is TGTGCCAGCGGATGGAGCAATCAGCCCCAGCATTTT.